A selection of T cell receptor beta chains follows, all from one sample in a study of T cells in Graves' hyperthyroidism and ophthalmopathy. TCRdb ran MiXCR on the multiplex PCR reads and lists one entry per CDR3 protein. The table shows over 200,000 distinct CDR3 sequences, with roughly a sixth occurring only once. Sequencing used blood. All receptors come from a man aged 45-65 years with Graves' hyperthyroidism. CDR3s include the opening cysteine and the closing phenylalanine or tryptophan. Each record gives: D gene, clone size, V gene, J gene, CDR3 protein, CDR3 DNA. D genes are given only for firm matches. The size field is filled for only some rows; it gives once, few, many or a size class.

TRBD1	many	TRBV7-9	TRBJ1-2	CASSILSTGAYGYTF	TGTGCCAGCAGCATACTGTCGACAGGGGCCTATGGCTACACCTTC
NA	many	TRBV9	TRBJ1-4	CASSYAGANNEKLFF	TGTGCCAGCAGCTACGCAGGGGCGAATAATGAAAAACTGTTTTTT
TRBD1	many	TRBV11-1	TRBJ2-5	CASSSTGTGRRETQYF	TGTGCCAGCAGCTCGACCGGGACAGGGAGACGGGAGACCCAGTACTTC
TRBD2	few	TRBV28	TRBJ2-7	CAGGLAGSYEQYF	TGTGCCGGCGGACTAGCGGGTTCCTACGAGCAGTACTTC
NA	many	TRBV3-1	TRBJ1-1	CASSQDNRGQAFF	TGTGCCAGCAGCCAAGATAACCGGGGACAAGCTTTCTTT
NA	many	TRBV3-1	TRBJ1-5	CASSQRRNQPQHF	TGTGCCAGCAGCCAACGGCGCAATCAGCCCCAGCATTTT
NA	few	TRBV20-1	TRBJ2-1	CSARDRGHAYNEQFF	TGCAGTGCTAGAGATCGCGGGCACGCCTACAATGAGCAGTTCTTC
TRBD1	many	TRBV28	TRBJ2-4	CASSVDRGYSQNIQYF	TGTGCCAGCAGTGTGGACAGGGGGTATTCGCAAAACATTCAGTACTTC
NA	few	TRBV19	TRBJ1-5	CASSIVGGAGQPQHF	TGTGCCAGTAGTATAGTGGGCGGAGCGGGTCAGCCCCAGCATTTT
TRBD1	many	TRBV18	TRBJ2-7	CASSPRQGHEQYF	TGTGCCAGCTCACCGAGACAGGGCCACGAGCAGTACTTC
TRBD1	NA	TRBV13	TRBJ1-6	CASSADRGNSPLHF	TGTGCCAGCAGCGCGGACAGGGGGAATTCACCCCTCCACTTT
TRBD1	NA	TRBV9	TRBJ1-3	CASSDQGARTGNTIYF	TGTGCCAGCAGCGACCAGGGGGCCCGTACTGGAAACACCATATATTTT
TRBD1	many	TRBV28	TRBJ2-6	CASSPDREANVLTF	TGTGCCAGCAGTCCCGACAGGGAAGCCAACGTCCTGACTTTC
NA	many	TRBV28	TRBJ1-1	CASSGHRLGTEAFF	TGTGCCAGCAGTGGGCATAGGTTGGGCACTGAAGCTTTCTTT
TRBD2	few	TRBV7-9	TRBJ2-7	CASSLTWPPAGGRTSYEQYF	TGTGCCAGCAGCCTGACATGGCCCCCAGCGGGAGGACGAACCTCCTACGAGCAGTACTTC
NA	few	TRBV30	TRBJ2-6	CAWSTPGRGANVLTF	TGTGCCTGGAGTACGCCAGGGCGCGGGGCCAACGTCCTGACTTTC
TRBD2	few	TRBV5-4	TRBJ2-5	CASNSGTSGGTQYF	TGTGCCAGCAACTCCGGGACTAGCGGGGGTACCCAGTACTTC